This TCR beta chain was identified during a study of T cells in Graves' hyperthyroidism and ophthalmopathy. This clonotype was found many times. The CDR3 spans 15 residues. Deletions cut 7 bases from V and 7 bases from J, with 20 bases between. CDR1 SEHNR and CDR2 FQNEAQ come from the germline V gene (reference sequence). RNA transcripts gave rise to amplified TCR beta CDR3 regions. HTBI primers were used for first-round RT-PCR of the TCR CDR3. TCRdb reanalysed the multiplex PCR reads using MiXCR and keeps one entry per CDR3 protein. The table lists 500,000 to 650,000 distinct CDR3 sequences, 11% to 15% of them singletons. With a duration under 2 months, the hyperthyroidism was newly diagnosed in patients aged 18 to 65. Pregnant or lactating patients were excluded, as were those with uncontrolled infection or other autoimmune disease.

This clonotype was sampled from a woman between 40 and 50 years old with Graves' hyperthyroidism. This rearrangement joins TRBV7-9 to TRBJ2-1, with a tentative D call TRBD2 (5 bases). The sequencing sample was made of blood. The CDR3 bases are TGTGCCAGCAACCCGGATCCGGGGTCGGGGAATGAGCAGTTCTTC. It codes for CASNPDPGSGNEQFF. The whole variable domain, filled in from reference TRBV7-9 and TRBJ2-1, reads DTGVSQNPRHKITKRGQNVTFRCDPISEHNRLYWYRQTLGQGPEFLTYFQNEAQLEKSRLLSDRFSAERPKGSFSTLEIQRTEQGDSAMYLCASNPDPGSGNEQFFGPGTRLTVL.